The 21 T cell receptor beta chains below all came from one sample that was sequenced in a study of technical replicates of blood from a few donors. The assay was immunoSEQ multiplex PCR, and TCRdb's table has in-frame clones only and misses some. The table has under 85,000 clones, about 97% seen once. The sequencing input was T cells isolated from PBMCs. The receptor set was obtained from a human donor in good health.

The V gene is TRBV30, the J gene TRBJ2-3; 11 nucleotides match TRBD2. Germline V CDR1 and CDR2: GTSNPN, SVGIG (reference sequence). This CDR3 is 15 amino acids long. V trimming: 2 bases; J trimming: 3 bases; junction bases outside the gene matches: 4. The CDR3 spells CAWSHLAGGTDTQYF. The CDR3 DNA is TGTGCCTGGAGTCACCTAGCGGGGGGAACAGATACGCAGTATTTT.

This clone was seen only once. The DNA for the CDR3 is TGTGCCAGCAGCGATCGGGGAGGGCGTACGAAAGAGACCCAGTACTTC. As protein: CASSDRGGRTKETQYF. The rearrangement joins TRBV5-4 to TRBJ2-5; TRBD2 matches at 7 bases. Germline V gene sequence: CDR1 SGHNT, CDR2 YYREEE (reference sequence). After removal of 4 bases from V and 3 bases from J, the junction contained 12 bases not matched to a gene. The CDR3 has 16 residues.

The rearrangement joins TRBV2 to TRBJ2-7; tentatively, D is TRBD1 (5 bases). The CDR3 sequence is 15 residues long. V lost 6 bases to trimming and J lost 0 bases, with 15 bases between them. CDR1 is SNHLY, CDR2 FYNNEI, per germline. The chain's CDR3 is CASRGLQASSYEQYF. For the CDR3, the DNA is TGTGCCAGCAGGGGTTTACAGGCCAGCTCCTACGAGCAGTACTTC.

DNA of the CDR3: TGTGCCAGCAGCTCGGACAGGGGGAGAGGGGAACTGTTTTTT. Translated: CASSSDRGRGELFF. The gene calls are TRBV11-3 and TRBJ1-4; TRBD1 matches 10 bases. With 4 bases clipped from V and 12 bases from J, the junction kept 8 bases outside the gene matches. This CDR3 contains 14 residues. Germline V gene sequence: CDR1 SGHNT, CDR2 YENEEA.

The V and J genes are TRBV6-5 and TRBJ1-5, with D possibly being TRBD1 (6 bases). This CDR3 contains 13 residues. Deletions cut 6 bases from V and 4 bases from J, with 10 bases between. CDR1 and CDR2 (germline): MNHEY, SVGAGI. CDR3 nucleotide sequence: TGTGCCAGCAGCCGGACAGTGAATCAGCCCCAGCATTTT. Translated: CASSRTVNQPQHF.

The chain has TRBV27 and TRBJ1-6; D possibly corresponds to TRBD1 (6 bases). This CDR3 contains 15 residues. Germline CDR1 MNHEY, CDR2 SMNVEV (reference sequence). Trimming took off 6 bases at V and 7 bases at J, with 16 bases between the two ends. The CDR3 loop reads CASSPLGDTNSPLHF. DNA of the CDR3: TGTGCCAGCAGCCCCCTGGGGGACACCAATTCACCCCTCCACTTT.

The chain carries TRBV5-4 and TRBJ2-7; D might be TRBD1 (6 bases). Between the trimmed V and J ends, which lost 3 bases and 6 bases, there was a span of 13 bases. Looked up from germline, CDR1 is SGHNT and CDR2 is YYREEE (reference sequence). This CDR3 is built from 13 residues. The CDR3 here is CASSSIGGGEQYF. CDR3 DNA sequence: TGTGCCAGCAGCTCTATTGGGGGCGGCGAGCAGTACTTC.

The V call is TRBV6-5, the J call TRBJ1-2, with 7 bases that match TRBD1. There are 12 residues in the CDR3. V lost 5 bases to trimming and J lost 7 bases; unmatched junction nucleotides: 4. Germline V gene sequence: CDR1 MNHEY, CDR2 SVGAGI. CDR3 in DNA: TGTGCCAGCAGTGTGACAGGGTTTGGCTACACCTTC. This sequence encodes CASSVTGFGYTF.

The V gene is TRBV5-4, the J gene TRBJ2-3; 11 nucleotides line up with TRBD2. This CDR3 has 20 residues. Trimming removed 0 bases from V and 0 bases from J; junction bases left unmatched: 12. From germline, CDR1 is SGHNT and CDR2 YYREEE (reference sequence). The chain's CDR3 is CASSLGLAGGTRQSTDTQYF. The CDR3 bases are TGTGCCAGCAGCTTGGGGCTAGCGGGGGGAACAAGACAAAGCACAGATACGCAGTATTTT. The variable domain in full, with the rest retrieved from reference TRBV5-4 and TRBJ2-3, is ETGVTQSPTHLIKTRGQQVTLRCSSQSGHNTVSWYQQALGQGPQFIFQYYREEENGRGNFPPRFSGLQFPNYSSELNVNALELDDSALYLCASSLGLAGGTRQSTDTQYFGPGTRLTVL.

The rearrangement joins TRBV5-1 to TRBJ2-2, with 9 bases identical to TRBD1. Germline V gives CDR1 SGHRS, CDR2 YFSETQ. There are 15 residues in the CDR3. Trimming took 3 bases from V and 1 from J; bases not matched to a gene: 1. CDR3 in DNA: TGCGCCAGCAGCTGGGGACAGGGGAACACCGGGGAGCTGTTTTTT. It is translated as CASSWGQGNTGELFF.

This clone was found once. The V gene is TRBV20-1, the J gene TRBJ2-1, with D possibly matching TRBD1 (5 bases). CDR1 is DFQATT, CDR2 SNEGSKA, per germline (reference sequence). The CDR3 totals 11 residues. V was clipped by 1 base and J by 16 bases, with 14 bases between them. This CDR3 reads CSARADNPEFF. In DNA, the CDR3 is TGCAGTGCTAGAGCGGACAATCCGGAATTCTTC.

The chain is built from TRBV10-3 and TRBJ2-7; maybe TRBD2 (5 bases). Germline CDR1 is ENHRY and CDR2 is SYGVKD. The V end lost 6 bases, the J end lost 2 bases, and 11 bases lay between the germline ends. This CDR3 region has 13 residues. The CDR3, as DNA: TGTGCCATCAGGGCTAGCCGAACCTACGAGCAGTACTTC. It yields the protein CAIRASRTYEQYF.

This clone was counted once. The V gene is TRBV2, the J gene TRBJ1-3; TRBD1 is a possible D gene (6 bases). Deletions cut 5 bases from V and 4 bases from J, with 15 bases between. The CDR3 sequence is 15 residues long. Germline lookup yields CDR1 SNHLY and CDR2 FYNNEI. The CDR3 protein is CASSSLRDTGNTIYF. For the CDR3, the DNA is TGTGCCAGCAGTTCTCTTAGGGACACGGGAAACACCATATATTTT.

This chain connects TRBV6-5 to TRBJ2-3, with 9 bases aligning to TRBD1. Trimming took 8 bases from V and 5 from J; bases not matched to a gene: 5. CDR3 length: 13 residues. Germline V gives CDR1 MNHEY, CDR2 SVGAGI. CDR3 region: CASHRGRVDTQYF. Here the CDR3 DNA reads TGTGCCAGCCACAGGGGGCGGGTAGATACGCAGTATTTT.

V and J are TRBV11-3 and TRBJ1-2; 7 nucleotides align to TRBD1. CDR3 length: 14 amino acids. Unmatched junction bases numbered 9, after V lost 4 bases and J lost 7 bases. Looked up from germline, CDR1 is SGHNT and CDR2 is YENEEA. The chain's CDR3 is CASSYSKTGFGYTF. Here the CDR3 DNA reads TGTGCCAGCAGCTATTCAAAGACAGGGTTTGGCTACACCTTC.

A remark on this clone: Given the absence of the conserved phenylalanine or tryptophan at the CDR3 end, a read error is likely. It is unclear where the CDR3 begins or ends on the DNA, so no DNA is shown, and the CDR3 is as TCRdb lists it. The rearrangement joins TRBV27 to TRBJ2-7; the DNA was not used to check the table's D call, TRBD1. The CDR3 is made up of 15 amino acids, end residues included. Germline V CDR1 and CDR2: MNHEY, SMNVEV (reference sequence). The CDR3 is CASRFREHPGQGPPD.

This chain joins TRBV19 and TRBJ1-5; 7 bases are shared with TRBD1. Per germline, CDR1 LNHDA and CDR2 SQIVND (reference sequence). Losses at the gene ends were 4 bases for V and 3 bases for J; bases not matched to a gene: 6. This CDR3 spans 15 amino acids. CDR3: CASSTQDRFNQPQHF. CDR3 DNA sequence: TGTGCCAGTAGTACACAGGACAGGTTCAATCAGCCCCAGCATTTT.

This chain uses TRBV6-5 with TRBJ1-1, with unresolved D. Germline assignment: CDR1 MNHEY and CDR2 SVGAGI. V was cut by 6 bases and J by 0 bases, with 8 bases left in between. This CDR3 comprises 13 residues. The CDR3 nucleotides read TGTGCCAGCAGGTACCACATGAACACTGAAGCTTTCTTT. Translated: CASRYHMNTEAFF.

The CDR3 region has the DNA TGTGCCAGCAGCCCGGGACAGGGGGGAGATACGCAGTATTTT. It specifies CASSPGQGGDTQYF. The chain links TRBV6-4 to TRBJ2-3; 11 nucleotides line up with TRBD1. There are 14 residues in the CDR3. The germline V gene has CDR1 MRHNA and CDR2 SNTAGT. The V segment lost 6 bases and the J segment 5 bases; nucleotides outside the gene matches: 4.

DNA of the CDR3: TGTGCCAGCAGTTTAGGGCTGGCTATCGACTACGAGCAGTACTTC. Protein: CASSLGLAIDYEQYF. The chain is built from TRBV28 and TRBJ2-7; D not resolved. Looked up from germline, CDR1 is MDHEN and CDR2 is SYDVKM. The CDR3 is 15 amino acids. Trimming stripped 2 bases from V and 3 bases from J, with 14 bases between.

This clone rates as medium-sized. V usage is TRBV5-5 and J usage is TRBJ1-3; 9 bases map to TRBD1. The CDR3 has 17 residues. Germline CDR1 and CDR2: SGHKS and YYEKEE (reference sequence). Losses at the gene ends were 5 bases for V and 0 bases for J; bases not matched to a gene: 9. In DNA form, the CDR3 reads TGTGCCAGCAGACGATCCCCGGGACAGGGCTCTGGAAACACCATATATTTT. It is translated as CASRRSPGQGSGNTIYF. Filled out from reference TRBV5-5 and TRBJ1-3, the complete variable domain reads DAGVTQSPTHLIKTRGQQVTLRCSPISGHKSVSWYQQVLGQGPQFIFQYYEKEERGRGNFPDRFSARQFPNYSSELNVNALLLGDSALYLCASRRSPGQGSGNTIYFGEGSWLTVV.